This T cell receptor (beta chain) was sequenced during a study of OX40 agonist ivuxolimab in advanced cancers. Study-wide background: Patients received the agonistic anti-OX40 (CD134) antibody ivuxolimab.

About this clone: Its antigen remains unidentified.

Only in-frame clones appear in the TCRdb table, and some are missing; sequencing was by immunoSEQ multiplex PCR. The repertoire holds about 83,000 clones, 91% seen once, with more than 7.5% in the top ten. Study-wide results and caveats: Clonal expansion from baseline to week 6 occurred in both CD4+ and CD8+ T cells. Among T cells, CD8+ cells averaged more expanded clones than CD4+ cells. Among patients with partial responses at 0.1-3.0 mg/kg, clonal expansion was among the lowest.

V was pared by 0 bases and J by 2 bases, with 14 bases between. Germline assignment: CDR1 LGHNA and CDR2 YNFKEQ. This CDR3 region has 17 residues. V is TRBV4-2 and J is TRBJ2-1, with D possibly matching TRBD1 (5 bases). The origin of this receptor is an adult with an advanced solid tumor such as melanoma, head and neck, liver or kidney cancer. Source: CD4+ or CD8+ T cells sorted from blood, taken in a trial of the OX40 agonist ivuxolimab. CDR3 amino acids: CASSQETQARPYNEQFF. The DNA for the CDR3 is TGTGCCAGCAGCCAAGAGACACAGGCTCGTCCCTACAATGAGCAGTTCTTC.